Included here is one T cell receptor beta chain sequence, with context. Its cognate antigen is unknown. Each patient experienced a relapse that followed autologous stem cell transplantation, and brentuximab vedotin exposure varied. The data derive from a study of PD-1 blockade in classical Hodgkin lymphoma. Study-level findings and limits: Healthy donors reportedly exceeded newly diagnosed patients in baseline TCR diversity. Undefined causes, possibly disease activity or prior therapy, underlie the repertoire differences. Newly diagnosed patients and complete responders had comparable diversity at baseline.

The CDR3 has 13 amino acids. V lost 5 bases and J 3 bases, leaving 7 bases between the germline ends. Germline V gene lookup returns CDR1 MNHEY and CDR2 SMNVEV (reference sequence). TCRdb keeps only in-frame clones here, not all; method: immunoSEQ multiplex PCR. The table shows 50,000 or so clones, with 85% to 95% occurring only once. The sample here was peripheral blood mononuclear cells (PBMCs), taken before the second cycle of nivolumab. The receptor's source is a human donor with classical Hodgkin lymphoma. This chain uses TRBV27 with TRBJ2-2; D gene uncertain. CDR3 in amino acids: CASSPTYTGELFF. In DNA, the CDR3 is TGTGCCAGCAGTCCCACCTACACCGGGGAGCTGTTTTTT.